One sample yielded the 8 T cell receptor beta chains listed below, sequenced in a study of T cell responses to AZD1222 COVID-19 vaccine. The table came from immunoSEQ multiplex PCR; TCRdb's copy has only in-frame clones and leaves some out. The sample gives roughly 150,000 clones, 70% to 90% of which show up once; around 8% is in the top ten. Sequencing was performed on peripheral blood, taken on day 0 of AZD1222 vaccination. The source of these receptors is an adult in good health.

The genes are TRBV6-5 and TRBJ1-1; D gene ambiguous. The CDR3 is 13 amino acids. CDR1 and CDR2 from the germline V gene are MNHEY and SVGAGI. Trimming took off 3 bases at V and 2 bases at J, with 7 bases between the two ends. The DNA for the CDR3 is TGTGCCAGCAGTTATGACCTAAACACTGAAGCTTTCTTT. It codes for CASSYDLNTEAFF.

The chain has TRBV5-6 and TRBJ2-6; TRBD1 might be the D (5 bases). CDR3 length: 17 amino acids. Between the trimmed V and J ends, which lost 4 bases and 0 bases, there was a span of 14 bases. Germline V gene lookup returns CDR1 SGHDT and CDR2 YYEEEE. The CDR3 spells CASSVQGGSSGANVLTF. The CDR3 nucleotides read TGTGCCAGCAGCGTTCAGGGCGGAAGCTCTGGGGCCAACGTCCTGACTTTC. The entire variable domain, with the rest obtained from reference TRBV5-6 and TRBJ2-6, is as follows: DAGVTQSPTHLIKTRGQQVTLRCSPKSGHDTVSWYQQALGQGPQFIFQYYEEEERQRGNFPDRFSGHQFPNYSSELNVNALLLGDSALYLCASSVQGGSSGANVLTFGAGSRLTVL.

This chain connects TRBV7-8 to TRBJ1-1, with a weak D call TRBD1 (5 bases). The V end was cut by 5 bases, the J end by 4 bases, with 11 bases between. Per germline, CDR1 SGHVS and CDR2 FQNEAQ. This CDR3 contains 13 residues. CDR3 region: CASSPGPGTEAFF. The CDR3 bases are TGTGCCAGCAGCCCAGGGCCGGGCACTGAAGCTTTCTTT. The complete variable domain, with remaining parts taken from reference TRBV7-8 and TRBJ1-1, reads GAGVSQSPRYKVAKRGQDVALRCDPISGHVSLFWYQQALGQGPEFLTYFQNEAQLDKSGLPSDRFFAERPEGSVSTLKIQRTQQEDSAVYLCASSPGPGTEAFFGQGTRLTVV.

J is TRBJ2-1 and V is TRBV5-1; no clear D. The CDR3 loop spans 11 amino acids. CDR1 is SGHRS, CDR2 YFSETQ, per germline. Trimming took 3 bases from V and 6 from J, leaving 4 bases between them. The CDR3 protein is CASSWTNEQFF. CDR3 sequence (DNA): TGCGCCAGCAGCTGGACCAATGAGCAGTTCTTC.

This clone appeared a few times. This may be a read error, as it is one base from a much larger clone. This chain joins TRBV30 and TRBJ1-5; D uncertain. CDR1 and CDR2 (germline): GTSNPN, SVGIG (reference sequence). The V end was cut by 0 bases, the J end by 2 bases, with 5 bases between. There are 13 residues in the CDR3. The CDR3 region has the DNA TGTGCCTGGAGTGTAGACGGCAATCAGCCCCAGCATTTT. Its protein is CAWSVDGNQPQHF.

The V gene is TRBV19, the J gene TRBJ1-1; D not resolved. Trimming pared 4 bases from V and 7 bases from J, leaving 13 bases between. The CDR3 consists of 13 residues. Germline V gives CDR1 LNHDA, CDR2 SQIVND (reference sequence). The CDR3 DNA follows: TGTGCCAGTAGTACTATTGGGTGGGTTGAAGCTTTCTTT. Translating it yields CASSTIGWVEAFF.

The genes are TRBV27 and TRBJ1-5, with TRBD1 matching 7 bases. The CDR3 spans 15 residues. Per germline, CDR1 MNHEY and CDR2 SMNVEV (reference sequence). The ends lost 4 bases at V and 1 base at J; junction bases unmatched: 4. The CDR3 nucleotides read TGTGCCAGCAGTTGGGGGACAGCGAGCAATCAGCCCCAGCATTTT. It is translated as CASSWGTASNQPQHF.

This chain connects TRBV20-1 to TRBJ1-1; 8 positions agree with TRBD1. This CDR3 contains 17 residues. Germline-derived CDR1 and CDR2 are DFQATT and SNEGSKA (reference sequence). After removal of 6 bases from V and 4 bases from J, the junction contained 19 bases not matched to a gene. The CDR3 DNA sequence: TGCAGTGCAAGTGGGAGCGGCAGGGGGACAGGCGGCACTGAAGCTTTCTTT. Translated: CSASGSGRGTGGTEAFF.